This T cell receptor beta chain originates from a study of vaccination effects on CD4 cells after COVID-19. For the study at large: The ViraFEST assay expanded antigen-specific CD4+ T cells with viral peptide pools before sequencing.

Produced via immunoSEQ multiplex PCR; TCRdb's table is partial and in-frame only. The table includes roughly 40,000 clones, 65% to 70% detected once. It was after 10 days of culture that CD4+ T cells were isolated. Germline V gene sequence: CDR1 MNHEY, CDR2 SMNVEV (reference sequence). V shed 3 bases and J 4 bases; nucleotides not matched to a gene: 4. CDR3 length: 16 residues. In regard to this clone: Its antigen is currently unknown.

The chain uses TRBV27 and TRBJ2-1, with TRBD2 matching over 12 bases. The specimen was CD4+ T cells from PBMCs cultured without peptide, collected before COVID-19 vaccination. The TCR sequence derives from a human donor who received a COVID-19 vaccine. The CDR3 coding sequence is TGTGCCAGCAGTTTGTCGGGACTAGCGGGTTACAATGAGCAGTTCTTC. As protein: CASSLSGLAGYNEQFF.